Listed here is a single T cell receptor beta chain. Its antigen is undetermined. The data are from a study of T cells in localized non-small cell lung cancer. Sequenced by immunoSEQ multiplex PCR; TCRdb stores in-frame clones only, minus some. The sample lists about 78,000 clones, approximately 84% occurring once. Points from the study as a whole: Greater T cell density in blood accompanied longer overall survival. Heterogeneity remains possible because sequencing was limited to only one tumor region. In uninvolved adjacent lung, T cell clonality reached its highest value, exceeding tumor. Adjacent lung had a median roughly 61 of the 100 largest tumor clones.

This clonotype originated in a man aged 40-75 years with stage I lung adenocarcinoma. Sample: peripheral blood, taken before any cancer treatment.

The CDR3 loop reads CASSLYAAGNEQFF. CDR3 coding DNA: TGTGCCAGCAGCTTATACGCAGCAGGCAATGAGCAGTTCTTC. The chain is built from TRBV11-3 and TRBJ2-1; D is uncertain. The germline CDR1 and CDR2 sequences are SGHNT and YENEEA. CDR3 length equals 14 residues. Trimming took off 2 bases at V and 6 bases at J, with 11 bases between the two ends.